This passage covers 10 T cell receptor beta chains from one sample sequenced in a study of cytotoxic CD8 clonotypes in ibrutinib-treated CLL. Clones were read by immunoSEQ multiplex PCR, and TCRdb kept only the in-frame ones, dropping some. The table records under 300,000 clones, 70% of them present only once. The sample in question was PBMCs, obtained after 24 months of ibrutinib treatment. These receptors were collected from a human donor with chronic lymphocytic leukemia.

In DNA form, the CDR3 reads TGTGCCAGCAGCTTAAAGGTTGGGACAGGGGGCTTTGGGAACACTGAAGCTTTCTTT. Its translation: CASSLKVGTGGFGNTEAFF. This chain uses TRBV7-3 with TRBJ1-1; 12 bases line up with TRBD1. This CDR3 has 19 residues. Germline CDR1 is SGHTA and CDR2 is FQGTGA. The V gene end was trimmed by 1 base and the J gene end by 1 base; junction bases not matched to a gene: 10.

The V and J genes are TRBV19 and TRBJ2-5, with D unresolved. Germline V gene data show CDR1 as LNHDA and CDR2 as SQIVND (reference sequence). The CDR3 is made up of 15 amino acids. V shed 3 bases and J shed 2 bases, with 13 bases lying between them. The CDR3 nucleotides read TGTGCCAGTAGTATGGGCCCTTCCAGGCAAGAGACCCAGTACTTC. It translates to CASSMGPSRQETQYF.

This clone was counted once. The genes are TRBV2 and TRBJ1-3; 10 bases are a match to TRBD1. Germline V gene lookup returns CDR1 SNHLY and CDR2 FYNNEI. The trim removed 11 bases at V and 1 base at J, leaving 5 bases unmatched. This CDR3 is built from 14 residues. The CDR3 loop is CAGWGQGSGNTIYF. The CDR3 nucleotides read TGTGCCGGTTGGGGACAGGGGTCTGGAAACACCATATATTTT. The complete variable domain, with remaining parts taken from reference TRBV2 and TRBJ1-3, reads EPEVTQTPSHQVTQMGQEVILRCVPISNHLYFYWYRQILGQKVEFLVSFYNNEISEKSEIFDDQFSVERPDGSNFTLKIRSTKLEDSAMYFCAGWGQGSGNTIYFGEGSWLTVV.

V usage is TRBV2 and J usage is TRBJ2-2; D may be TRBD1 (6 bases). Germline lookup yields CDR1 SNHLY and CDR2 FYNNEI. V gave up 3 bases and J gave up 4 bases, with 12 bases separating them. This CDR3 region has 15 residues. This CDR3 reads CASSDLDSITGELFF. CDR3 DNA: TGTGCCAGCAGTGATCTGGACAGCATCACCGGGGAGCTGTTTTTT.

The rearrangement uses TRBV9 and TRBJ1-1; no clear D gene. Looked up from germline, CDR1 is SGDLS and CDR2 is YYNGEE. The CDR3 extends over 12 amino acids. The V end was cut by 4 bases, the J end by 0 bases, with 4 bases between. CDR3 coding DNA: TGTGCCAGCAGCAGGGTGAACACTGAAGCTTTCTTT. Its protein product is CASSRVNTEAFF.

There are a few counts of this clone. J is TRBJ1-2 and V is TRBV15, with D possibly TRBD1 on 5 matching bases. The CDR3 loop spans 15 amino acids. V was clipped by 1 base and J by 0 bases, with 9 bases between them. CDR1 LNHNV and CDR2 YYDKDF come from the germline V gene (reference sequence). CDR3 sequence reads: CATSRVTGANYGYTF. CDR3 sequence (DNA): TGTGCCACCAGCAGAGTTACAGGAGCTAACTATGGCTACACCTTC.

The chain has TRBV28 and TRBJ2-7, with unresolved D. The CDR3 has 15 residues. Deletions cut 4 bases from V and 0 bases from J, with 13 bases between. Germline V gene data show CDR1 as MDHEN and CDR2 as SYDVKM. The CDR3 DNA is TGTGCCAGCAGTTGGCCCGGACCCAGCTCCTACGAGCAGTACTTC. This gives the protein CASSWPGPSSYEQYF.

This clone was seen once. This rearrangement joins TRBV11-2 to TRBJ2-3; 11 nucleotides match TRBD2. Germline CDR1 and CDR2: SGHAT and FQNNGV. Trimming removed 5 bases from V and 1 base from J; junction bases left unmatched: 5. This CDR3 spans 16 amino acids. CDR3 DNA: TGTGCCAGCAGCCTTAGCGGGAGGGGGGGCACAGATACGCAGTATTTT. It yields the protein CASSLSGRGGTDTQYF.

The chain is built from TRBV20-1 and TRBJ1-1; no reliable D call. V lost 5 bases and J 3 bases, leaving 7 bases between the germline ends. Per the germline V gene, CDR1 is DFQATT and CDR2 is SNEGSKA (reference sequence). The CDR3 totals 11 residues. The CDR3: CSAPQYTEAFF. DNA of the CDR3: TGCAGTGCTCCCCAGTACACTGAAGCTTTCTTT.

The chain employs TRBV2 and TRBJ2-7; D possibly corresponds to TRBD2 (6 bases). The CDR3 totals 17 residues. Trimming removed 6 bases at V and 2 bases at J, with 23 bases between. The V gene's germline CDR1 is SNHLY and CDR2 FYNNEI. The CDR3 DNA follows: TGTGCCAGCAGCGGAGTCTACCATATGGGGGAGGCCTACGAGCAGTACTTC. It specifies CASSGVYHMGEAYEQYF. Filled out from reference TRBV2 and TRBJ2-7, the complete variable domain reads EPEVTQTPSHQVTQMGQEVILRCVPISNHLYFYWYRQILGQKVEFLVSFYNNEISEKSEIFDDQFSVERPDGSNFTLKIRSTKLEDSAMYFCASSGVYHMGEAYEQYFGPGTRLTVT.